This record concerns one T cell receptor delta chain sequence. As yet, its antigen is unknown. CDR3 length: 17 residues. Trimming cost V 5 bases and J 3 bases, with 26 bases left between them. Germline CDR1 is NSMFDY and CDR2 is ISSIKDK. The data are from a study of Vδ1+ human thymocytes. Study-wide results and caveats: Thymic TRG and TRD repertoires appeared highly polyclonal, with Gaussian CDR3 length distributions.

Sequences come from RNA converted to cDNA by reverse transcription. Pooled V-gene forward primers with one constant-region reverse primer generated the CDR3 amplicons by multiplex PCR. TCRdb re-called the multiplex PCR reads via CATT. Among 25,000 to 30,000 delta-chain clones listed, roughly 6.7% were seen once. The TCR sequence derives from a girl under two years old who had congenital heart surgery. The V gene is TRAV29/DV5, the J gene TRDJ1; a weak D match, TRDD2 (6 bases). Input material: Vdelta1+ gamma-delta thymocytes from the thymus. Subset described: FACS-sorted CD3+ TCRalphabeta- TCRVdelta1+ TCRVdelta2- thymocytes. The CDR3 sequence is CAAHSVLHAIVPDKLIF. The CDR3 DNA is TGTGCAGCGCATTCAGTCCTACATGCGATTGTACCCGATAAACTCATCTTT.